This paragraph covers one T cell receptor (beta chain) sequence. Its antigen is undetermined. The assay used deep level. Data came from immunoSEQ multiplex PCR; TCRdb stores just in-frame clones and leaves some out. This sample has around 2.1 million clones, with about 92% found just once. This sample is drawn from a study of shared clonotypes between healthy human individuals. Study background: Used for every donor were three CD4 naive, three CD4 memory, two CD8 naive and one CD8 memory plate. Findings of the study overall: An anticipated effect of sequencing depth on clonotype sharing among donors was recognized.

CDR3 length: 15 amino acids. The germline V gene has CDR1 SGDLS and CDR2 YYNGEE. Trimming took 4 bases from V and 0 from J, leaving 10 bases between them. It was CD45RO-negative cells, positively selected for CCR7, that made up naive CD8 cells, with terminally differentiated effector memory CD45RA+ cells excluded. V and J are TRBV9 and TRBJ1-4; tentatively, D is TRBD1 (5 bases). The TCR was taken from a young man in good health. Some clones in this sample may be carry-over from other donors' samples. The sequenced sample was naive CD8+ T cells from PBMCs. DNA for the CDR3: TGTGCCAGCAGCCAGGGATTTGCAACTAATGAAAAACTGTTTTTT. Its translation is CASSQGFATNEKLFF.